A single sample is the source of the 11 T cell receptor beta chains below, sequenced in a study of shared clonotypes between healthy human individuals. The data were produced by immunoSEQ multiplex PCR, yet TCRdb's version contains in-frame clones alone and is incomplete. The sample records around 2,000,000 clones, over 85% being singletons. Sequenced input: naive CD4+ T cells sorted from blood. Documented subset: CD45RA+ positively selected. These receptor sequences come from a man younger than 35 in good health.

The chain recombines TRBV28 with TRBJ2-4, with a weak D call TRBD1 (6 bases). V gave up 4 bases and J gave up 9 bases, with 19 bases separating them. This CDR3 is built from 15 residues. Germline V lookup: CDR1 MDHEN, CDR2 SYDVKM. The CDR3 DNA sequence: TGTGCCAGCAGTTCGCGGACAGTCGCCCGGGCCATTCAGTACTTC. It codes for CASSSRTVARAIQYF.

This clone was picked up a small number of times. The sample carries other DNA sequences with the same CDR3. V usage is TRBV9 and J usage is TRBJ1-2, with a tentative D call TRBD1 (5 bases). Between the trimmed V and J ends, which lost 0 bases and 1 base, there was a span of 7 bases. This CDR3 has 14 residues. Germline CDR1 reads SGDLS; CDR2 reads YYNGEE. DNA for the CDR3: TGTGCCAGCAGCGTAGTGGGGGGTAACTATGGCTACACCTTC. It yields the protein CASSVVGGNYGYTF.

V gene TRBV2 combines with J gene TRBJ1-5; no firm D call. Trimming pared 8 bases from V and 7 bases from J, leaving 9 bases between. Germline V gene data show CDR1 as SNHLY and CDR2 as FYNNEI. CDR3 length equals 11 residues. Here the CDR3 reads CASGQLQPQHF. As DNA, the CDR3 is TGTGCCAGCGGTCAGCTACAGCCCCAGCATTTT.

The rearrangement joins TRBV7-2 to TRBJ2-7; possibly TRBD2 for D (5 bases). CDR3 length: 15 amino acids. The V gene lost 1 base and the J gene lost 0 bases, with 10 bases spanning the gap. Germline CDR1 reads SGHTA; CDR2 reads FQGNSA. Here the CDR3 DNA reads TGTGCCAGCAGCTTAGGAGGGATCAGCTCCTACGAGCAGTACTTC. Amino acids: CASSLGGISSYEQYF.

The chain couples TRBV28 to TRBJ1-2, with D perhaps matching TRBD1 (5 bases). This CDR3 contains 19 residues. Between the trimmed V and J ends, which lost 3 bases and 4 bases, there was a span of 27 bases. The germline CDR1 and CDR2 sequences are MDHEN and SYDVKM. Written as DNA, the CDR3 is TGTGCCAGCAGTTTCATCGAGGGCCAGGGAATATTTTTATTCTATGGCTACACCTTC. Protein sequence: CASSFIEGQGIFLFYGYTF.

This clone has just one count. The chain recombines TRBV10-3 with TRBJ2-7; D is unclear. CDR1 ENHRY and CDR2 SYGVKD come from the germline V gene. Trimming took off 10 bases at V and 0 bases at J, with 4 bases between the two ends. The CDR3 runs 10 residues. The CDR3, as DNA: TGTGCCACCCTCTCCTACGAGCAGTACTTC. Translation gives CATLSYEQYF.

Of note for this clone: A much larger clone sits a single nucleotide away, making a read error possible. This rearrangement joins TRBV6-6 to TRBJ2-2, with unresolved D. This CDR3 spans 12 amino acids. Germline lookup yields CDR1 MNHNY and CDR2 SVGAGI (reference sequence). V was shortened by 6 bases and J by 2 bases, with 4 bases between the two germline ends. In DNA form, the CDR3 reads TGTGCCAGCAGCTTTAACACCGGGGAGCTGTTTTTT. It yields the protein CASSFNTGELFF.

With respect to this clone: The sample has other DNA sequences that encode this CDR3 too. This sequence joins TRBV11-2 and TRBJ1-3; 8 bases line up with TRBD1. The CDR3 is made up of 16 amino acids. Germline V gene sequence: CDR1 SGHAT, CDR2 FQNNGV. V trimming: 0 bases; J trimming: 2 bases; junction bases outside the gene matches: 3. This CDR3 reads CASSLDRTGTGNTIYF. The DNA of the CDR3 is TGTGCCAGCAGCTTAGACCGGACAGGGACTGGAAACACCATATATTTT.

V gene TRBV6-1 combines with J gene TRBJ2-7; 7 positions match TRBD1. The CDR3 runs 13 residues. After removal of 4 bases from V and 3 bases from J, the junction contained 3 bases not matched to a gene. The V gene's germline CDR1 is MNHNS and CDR2 SASEGT. The CDR3 is CASSATGFYEQYF. The CDR3 DNA is TGTGCCAGCAGTGCGACAGGGTTCTACGAGCAGTACTTC.

Remarks on this clone: This CDR3 is also generated by other DNA sequences in the sample. CDR3 coding DNA: TGTGCCAGCAGCTTAGGTCGGCAGGGGAGGCAGCCCCAGCATTTT. Protein product: CASSLGRQGRQPQHF. This chain uses TRBV5-6 with TRBJ1-5, with D maybe TRBD1 (6 bases). Germline V gene sequence: CDR1 SGHDT, CDR2 YYEEEE. V lost 2 bases, J lost 7 bases, and 16 bases lay in between. CDR3 length: 15 amino acids. Full variable domain (missing parts from reference TRBV5-6 and TRBJ1-5): DAGVTQSPTHLIKTRGQQVTLRCSPKSGHDTVSWYQQALGQGPQFIFQYYEEEERQRGNFPDRFSGHQFPNYSSELNVNALLLGDSALYLCASSLGRQGRQPQHFGDGTRLSIL.

V and J are TRBV15 and TRBJ2-7; D perhaps matches TRBD2 (5 bases). Trimming pared 0 bases from V and 6 bases from J, leaving 15 bases between. The CDR3 totals 15 residues. CDR1 LNHNV and CDR2 YYDKDF come from the germline V gene (reference sequence). CDR3 nucleotides: TGTGCCACCAGCAGAGAAGGACTCCCATTTGGCGAGCAGTACTTC. Residues: CATSREGLPFGEQYF.